What follows are 32 T cell receptor beta chains derived from one specimen sequenced in a study of shared clonotypes between healthy human individuals. The protocol was immunoSEQ multiplex PCR, while the TCRdb copy is restricted to in-frame clones and leaves out a portion. Of about 960,000 clones listed, about 80% were seen once; the top ten hold around 1.5%. The sequenced sample was memory CD4+ T cells sorted from blood. Documented subset: CD45RA-negative fraction. These TCRs come from a man between 18 and 35 years old in good health.

This clone was recorded a few times. The V and J genes are TRBV2 and TRBJ1-4, with D possibly being TRBD1 (5 bases). V shed 6 bases and J shed 8 bases, with 13 bases lying between them. CDR3 length: 13 residues. Germline V gives CDR1 SNHLY, CDR2 FYNNEI. This chain's CDR3 is CASSAGLGEKLFF. The DNA of the CDR3 is TGTGCCAGCAGCGCAGGGCTAGGAGAAAAACTGTTTTTT.

The V gene is TRBV6-1, the J gene TRBJ2-1; weak D call: TRBD2 (6 bases). V lost 2 bases and J lost 0, with 14 bases in between. Germline V gene lookup returns CDR1 MNHNS and CDR2 SASEGT. This CDR3 region has 17 residues. CDR3: CASSEPAGGVSYNEQFF. The DNA of the CDR3 is TGTGCCAGCAGTGAACCCGCCGGCGGGGTCTCCTACAATGAGCAGTTCTTC.

This chain uses TRBV6-1 with TRBJ1-1; the D is unclear. This CDR3 is 12 amino acids long. Germline lookup yields CDR1 MNHNS and CDR2 SASEGT. V was shortened by 6 bases and J by 1 base, with 6 bases between the two germline ends. This CDR3 is CASRIGNTEAFF. DNA for the CDR3: TGTGCCAGCAGGATTGGGAACACTGAAGCTTTCTTT.

Concerning this clone itself: The sample holds other DNA sequences that translate to the same CDR3. The chain recombines TRBV6-6 with TRBJ1-1; D gene ambiguous. This CDR3 comprises 13 residues. CDR1 MNHNY and CDR2 SVGAGI come from the germline V gene (reference sequence). The V end lost 2 bases, the J end lost 1 base, and 5 bases lay between the germline ends. The DNA of the CDR3 is TGTGCCAGCAGTTACGGAGAGAACACTGAAGCTTTCTTT. It translates to CASSYGENTEAFF.

As to this clone: In the same sample, other DNA sequences code for this CDR3. This chain uses TRBV18 with TRBJ1-2, with TRBD1 as a possible D gene (5 bases). The ends were cut back, 3 bases at V and 5 bases at J, with 10 bases in the middle. The CDR3 runs 13 residues. Germline V lookup: CDR1 KGHSH, CDR2 LQKENI. The CDR3 sequence: CASSPAGRYGYTF. CDR3 bases: TGTGCCAGCTCACCCGCAGGGAGGTATGGCTACACCTTC.

The chain joins TRBV5-1 to TRBJ2-2; no clear D gene. Germline V CDR1 and CDR2: SGHRS, YFSETQ. Between the trimmed V and J ends, which lost 3 bases and 4 bases, there was a span of 13 bases. The length of the CDR3 is 15 residues. CDR3 DNA: TGCGCCAGCAGCTGGGTCTTTTTGGCCACCGGGGAGCTGTTTTTT. Translated: CASSWVFLATGELFF.

This clone has more than one count but fewer than ten. V usage is TRBV18 and J usage is TRBJ1-1; possibly TRBD1 for D (5 bases). The germline gives CDR1 KGHSH, CDR2 LQKENI. CDR3 length: 16 residues. Trimming took off 0 bases at V and 4 bases at J, with 15 bases between the two ends. CDR3 amino acids: CASSPPWDSEGTEAFF. The DNA for the CDR3 is TGTGCCAGCTCACCACCCTGGGACTCCGAGGGCACTGAAGCTTTCTTT.

The chain couples TRBV15 to TRBJ2-1; tentatively, D is TRBD2 (6 bases). The CDR3 contains 15 residues. Trimming shortened V by 1 base and J by 10 bases, and 17 bases separated the two germline ends. Germline lookup yields CDR1 LNHNV and CDR2 YYDKDF (reference sequence). The CDR3 sequence: CATSRGERALGEQFF. Written as DNA, the CDR3 is TGTGCCACCAGCAGAGGAGAGCGGGCCCTGGGGGAGCAGTTCTTC.

V gene TRBV2 combines with J gene TRBJ2-2, with TRBD2 as a possible D gene (6 bases). In germline, CDR1 is SNHLY, CDR2 FYNNEI. The V and J ends lost 3 bases and 2 bases respectively, with 13 bases between them. The CDR3 spans 16 residues. CDR3 amino acids: CASSDGLAINTGELFF. The CDR3 DNA sequence: TGTGCCAGCAGTGACGGGCTAGCGATAAACACCGGGGAGCTGTTTTTT.

This clone was picked up one time. The CDR3 sequence is CASSQGLGVAFF. The CDR3 bases are TGTGCCAGCAGTCAAGGGTTAGGCGTGGCTTTCTTT. V usage is TRBV7-3 and J usage is TRBJ1-1, with D hard to call. The V and J ends lost 6 bases and 11 bases respectively, with 16 bases between them. The CDR3 spans 12 residues. CDR1 SGHTA and CDR2 FQGTGA come from the germline V gene.

This clone was observed a few times. This sequence joins TRBV7-2 and TRBJ2-3; TRBD2 is a possible D gene (6 bases). CDR3 length: 17 amino acids. The germline V gene encodes CDR1 SGHTA and CDR2 FQGNSA. V shed 0 bases and J shed 2 bases, with 15 bases lying between them. CDR3 sequence reads: CASSLARVGSITDTQYF. Here the CDR3 DNA reads TGTGCCAGCAGCTTAGCTCGGGTCGGGAGTATCACAGATACGCAGTATTTT. Filled out from reference TRBV7-2 and TRBJ2-3, the complete variable domain reads GAGVSQSPSNKVTEKGKDVELRCDPISGHTALYWYRQSLGQGLEFLIYFQGNSAPDKSGLPSDRFSAERTGGSVSTLTIQRTQQEDSAVYLCASSLARVGSITDTQYFGPGTRLTVL.

The V gene is TRBV7-2, the J gene TRBJ2-3, with D maybe TRBD2 (5 bases). The CDR3 has 17 amino acids. The V end was cut by 3 bases, the J end by 2 bases, with 18 bases between. CDR1 SGHTA and CDR2 FQGNSA come from the germline V gene. For the CDR3, the DNA is TGTGCCAGCAGCTTCGGGATTAGGCCTGGCCCCACAGATACGCAGTATTTT. Translation: CASSFGIRPGPTDTQYF.

This clone was detected only a few times. The chain links TRBV9 to TRBJ2-5; maybe TRBD2 (6 bases). Trimming cost V 3 bases and J 1 base, with 13 bases left between them. CDR3 length: 15 amino acids. Germline CDR1 is SGDLS and CDR2 is YYNGEE. DNA for the CDR3: TGTGCCAGCAGCGGAGCAGGGACTCGCCAAGAGACCCAGTACTTC. Its translation: CASSGAGTRQETQYF.

The chain combines TRBV7-9 with TRBJ2-7; 10 bases match TRBD2. This CDR3 is built from 14 residues. CDR1 and CDR2 (germline): SEHNR, FQNEAQ (reference sequence). V lost 3 bases and J lost 6; bases outside the gene matches: 5. CDR3 in amino acids: CASSFPGLAPEQYF. The CDR3 bases are TGTGCCAGCAGCTTCCCGGGACTAGCGCCCGAGCAGTACTTC.

Concerning this clone: This sample also contains other DNA sequences that code for the same CDR3. This chain joins TRBV10-1 and TRBJ2-3; unclear D gene. The CDR3 contains 13 residues. The germline gives CDR1 WNHNN, CDR2 SYGVQD (reference sequence). V dropped 4 bases and J dropped 3 bases, with 8 bases sitting between them. The CDR3 region has the DNA TGCGCCAGCAGTGGATCCGGGACAGATACGCAGTATTTT. It yields the protein CASSGSGTDTQYF.

The chain is built from TRBV4-3 and TRBJ1-2, with 8 bases matching TRBD1. The CDR3 is made up of 18 amino acids. CDR1 and CDR2 (germline): LGHNA, YSLEER. Trimming at V came to 0 bases and at J to 4 bases, leaving 13 bases not matched to a gene. DNA for the CDR3: TGCGCCAGCAGCCAAGATCGCGGACAGGGAGGGTATGGCTATGGCTACACCTTC. Encoded protein: CASSQDRGQGGYGYGYTF.

As concerns this clone: The sample carries other DNA sequences with the same CDR3. This rearrangement joins TRBV6-1 to TRBJ1-5; D is unresolved. The CDR3 totals 13 residues. The germline V gene encodes CDR1 MNHNS and CDR2 SASEGT. The V gene lost 3 bases and the J gene lost 0 bases, with 3 bases spanning the gap. The CDR3 is CASSELSNQPQHF. The CDR3 nucleotides read TGTGCCAGCAGTGAGCTTAGCAATCAGCCCCAGCATTTT.

There are many counts of this clone. The chain joins TRBV5-4 to TRBJ1-1; TRBD1 matches at 7 bases. CDR1 SGHNT and CDR2 YYREEE come from the germline V gene (reference sequence). J was trimmed by 4 bases and V by 0 bases; bases with no gene match: 6. This CDR3 region has 15 residues. CDR3 nucleotides: TGTGCCAGCAGCTTGGCGACAGGGAAGATCACTGAAGCTTTCTTT. Encoded protein: CASSLATGKITEAFF.

The chain joins TRBV6-5 to TRBJ2-1, with D tentatively TRBD1 or TRBD2 (5 bases each). The V gene's germline CDR1 is MNHEY and CDR2 SVGAGI. The V and J ends lost 10 bases and 5 bases respectively, with 21 bases between them. The CDR3 is 15 residues long. The chain's CDR3 is CATRIKPRGDNEQFF. The CDR3 bases are TGTGCCACCAGGATTAAGCCGAGGGGTGACAATGAGCAGTTCTTC.

The chain has TRBV15 and TRBJ2-4, with D tentatively TRBD1 (6 bases). Germline V gene sequence: CDR1 LNHNV, CDR2 YYDKDF (reference sequence). The V gene lost 0 bases and the J gene lost 2 bases, with 14 bases spanning the gap. This CDR3 is 17 amino acids long. The CDR3 coding sequence is TGTGCCACCAGCAGAGATGGATGGGACACCTCCAAAAACATTCAGTACTTC. It translates to CATSRDGWDTSKNIQYF.

The V gene is TRBV6-1, the J gene TRBJ1-1; no reliable D call. This CDR3 has 16 amino acids. Germline V gives CDR1 MNHNS, CDR2 SASEGT. V was trimmed by 1 base and J by 6 bases, leaving 18 bases between them. CDR3 loop: CASSEGGARIISEAFF. In nucleotides, the CDR3 is TGTGCCAGCAGTGAAGGCGGTGCACGAATCATTTCTGAAGCTTTCTTT.

Here the CDR3 DNA reads TGCGCCAGCAGCAGAACTAGCGGGAAAACCACAGATACGCAGTATTTT. This encodes CASSRTSGKTTDTQYF. The V and J genes are TRBV5-1 and TRBJ2-3; 10 nucleotides line up with TRBD2. This CDR3 comprises 16 residues. CDR1 and CDR2 from the germline V gene are SGHRS and YFSETQ. Unmatched junction bases numbered 7, after V lost 4 bases and J lost 2 bases. Based on the CDR3 plus reference TRBV5-1 and TRBJ2-3, the full variable domain is KAGVTQTPRYLIKTRGQQVTLSCSPISGHRSVSWYQQTPGQGLQFLFEYFSETQRNKGNFPGRFSGRQFSNSRSEMNVSTLELGDSALYLCASSRTSGKTTDTQYFGPGTRLTVL.

The gene calls are TRBV6-5 and TRBJ2-1; 10 bases are shared with TRBD2. V lost 5 bases to trimming and J lost 15 bases; unmatched junction nucleotides: 16. CDR1 and CDR2 (germline): MNHEY, SVGAGI. The CDR3 length is 15 residues. CDR3: CASSRDPGLARWLFF. CDR3 nucleotide sequence: TGTGCCAGCAGTCGCGACCCGGGACTAGCGAGGTGGCTGTTCTTC.

The rearrangement links TRBV5-1 to TRBJ2-3, with 8 positions matching TRBD1. V trimming: 2 bases; J trimming: 1 base; junction bases outside the gene matches: 6. Germline V gene sequence: CDR1 SGHRS, CDR2 YFSETQ. The CDR3 length is 16 residues. CDR3 loop: CASSFGRGQGTDTQYF. The CDR3 coding sequence is TGCGCCAGCAGCTTTGGGCGGGGACAGGGCACAGATACGCAGTATTTT.

The V gene is TRBV29-1, the J gene TRBJ2-5; D remains ambiguous. The V and J ends lost 0 bases and 5 bases respectively, with 4 bases between them. The CDR3 is made up of 11 amino acids. Germline V gene lookup returns CDR1 SQVTM and CDR2 ANQGSEA. CDR3 amino acids: CSVEEAETQYF. Written as DNA, the CDR3 is TGCAGCGTTGAAGAGGCCGAGACCCAGTACTTC.

CDR3 region: CASRSGTSGNNEQFF. The CDR3 DNA reads as TGTGCCAGCAGATCCGGGACTAGCGGGAACAATGAGCAGTTCTTC. V and J are TRBV6-5 and TRBJ2-1; TRBD2 aligns across 13 bases. Germline values: CDR1 MNHEY, CDR2 SVGAGI. The CDR3 sequence is 15 residues long. V lost 6 bases and J lost 5; bases outside the gene matches: 4.

V usage is TRBV10-3 and J usage is TRBJ2-7; D tentatively fits TRBD1 or TRBD2 (6 bases each). In germline, CDR1 is ENHRY, CDR2 SYGVKD. This CDR3 has 13 residues. The V end was cut by 6 bases, the J end by 2 bases, with 11 bases between. CDR3 sequence reads: CAISGGQTYEQYF. CDR3 bases: TGTGCCATCAGCGGGGGACAAACCTACGAGCAGTACTTC.

The chain uses TRBV5-1 and TRBJ2-6, with no clear D. V was clipped by 6 bases and J by 0 bases, with 10 bases between them. This CDR3 has 15 residues. Germline V gene sequence: CDR1 SGHRS, CDR2 YFSETQ. CDR3 sequence: CASTSSSSGANVLTF. The DNA of the CDR3 is TGCGCCAGCACAAGCTCCTCCTCTGGGGCCAACGTCCTGACTTTC.

This chain joins TRBV5-6 and TRBJ1-1, with TRBD1 matching 10 bases. The germline gives CDR1 SGHDT, CDR2 YYEEEE. J gave up 0 bases and V 4 bases, and 6 bases lay outside the gene matches. This CDR3 is built from 16 residues. As DNA, the CDR3 is TGTGCCAGCAGCCCCGACAGGGGGCGTCTGAACACTGAAGCTTTCTTT. This gives the protein CASSPDRGRLNTEAFF.

CDR3 sequence: CASSSLTGINEKLFF. The DNA of the CDR3 is TGTGCCAGTAGTTCCTTGACAGGGATTAATGAAAAACTGTTTTTT. This chain joins TRBV19 and TRBJ1-4, with 7 bases identical to TRBD1. Trimming at V came to 5 bases and at J to 4 bases, leaving 7 bases not matched to a gene. Germline values: CDR1 LNHDA, CDR2 SQIVND (reference sequence). This CDR3 has 15 residues.

This clone was observed a few times. Other DNA sequences within the sample encode an identical CDR3. The chain is built from TRBV6-5 and TRBJ1-4, with 10 bases aligning to TRBD1. Germline lookup yields CDR1 MNHEY and CDR2 SVGAGI. The trim removed 2 bases at V and 8 bases at J, leaving 5 bases unmatched. The length of the CDR3 is 15 residues. The CDR3 here is CASSYGGTGDEKLFF. The CDR3 nucleotides read TGTGCCAGCAGTTACGGCGGGACAGGGGACGAAAAACTGTTTTTT.

The chain joins TRBV19 to TRBJ1-3, with D perhaps TRBD1 (6 bases). The CDR3 sequence is 13 residues long. Per the germline V gene, CDR1 is LNHDA and CDR2 is SQIVND (reference sequence). Deletions cut 10 bases from V and 1 base from J, with 11 bases between. The CDR3 DNA reads as TGTGCCACCCAACAGGGATCTGGAAACACCATATATTTT. This encodes CATQQGSGNTIYF.